Many counts were recorded for the clone carrying this T cell receptor beta chain. Its antigen is undetermined. Under the authors' procedure: In papillary thyroid cancer, a distant-metastasis classifier was built using CDR3 differences across clinicopathological groups. TCRdb redid the clone calls on the PCR reads using MiXCR. The V and J calls and clone size come from TCRdb's table, not from the authors' own analysis. The sample yields 84,000 or so clones, around 9.2% seen once. This sample was taken from a study of metastatic and nonmetastatic thyroid tumors. Overall study: From malignant and benign thyroid patients, repertoires in blood and in tumor or nodule tissue were compared. Findings and limits, study-wide: It was reportedly found that TCR beta diversity was significantly higher in malignant thyroid tumors than in benign nodules, a difference seen in both blood and tumor samples.

No patient received treatment before thyroid surgery. The germline gives CDR1 DFQATT, CDR2 SNEGSKA (reference sequence). The CDR3 covers 17 residues. The V gene end was trimmed by 6 bases and the J gene end by 0 bases; junction bases not matched to a gene: 13. The material sequenced was blood. This sequence originates from a female donor with papillary thyroid cancer or a benign thyroid nodule (not recorded which). Some clones in this sample may be carry-over from other donors' samples. The V call is TRBV20-1, the J call TRBJ2-3; 9 bases are a match to TRBD1. The CDR3 region is CSAGKRQGVPSTDTQYF. The CDR3, as DNA: TGCAGTGCCGGAAAACGACAGGGGGTTCCTAGCACAGATACGCAGTATTTT.